This T cell receptor beta chain was identified during a study of response to subunit inactivated influenza vaccine. Findings and caveats of the study: Each seasonal influenza vaccination recruits few new T cells, the authors suggested.

Comment on this clonotype: The antigen is not known.

Each CDR3 protein is one row after TCRdb ran MiXCR on the RT-PCR reads. The sample shows 150,000 or so distinct CDR3 sequences, approximately 11% of them seen only once. The receptor was derived from a man aged 45 to 65 who received an inactivated influenza vaccine. The starting material was non-naive T cells sorted from PBMCs, obtained about 6 weeks after vaccination.

The CDR3 protein is CASSWTTMGDTQYF. The CDR3 DNA reads as TGTGCCAGCAGCTGGACTACCATGGGGGATACGCAGTATTTT. The rearrangement joins TRBV9 to TRBJ2-3, with D possibly matching TRBD2 (6 bases). CDR1 is SGDLS, CDR2 YYNGEE, per germline. This CDR3 has 14 residues. Trimming took 4 bases from V and 6 from J, leaving 15 bases between them.